The 23 T cell receptor beta chains listed next were all sequenced from one sample in a study of OX40 agonist ivuxolimab in advanced cancers. This table comes from immunoSEQ multiplex PCR, and its TCRdb copy is limited to in-frame clones, with some not included. Of approximately 67,000 clones listed, 83% are singletons. Sequences were derived from CD4+ or CD8+ T cells sorted from blood, sampled in a trial of the OX40 agonist ivuxolimab. These receptors came from an adult with an advanced solid tumor such as melanoma, head and neck, liver or kidney cancer.

V and J are TRBV10-1 and TRBJ2-1; 7 nucleotides line up with TRBD2. Germline V gene sequence: CDR1 WNHNN, CDR2 SYGVQD (reference sequence). The trim removed 10 bases at V and 0 bases at J, leaving 6 bases unmatched. The CDR3 length is 14 residues. This CDR3 is CAIPGTTSYNEQFF. CDR3 nucleotides: TGCGCCATTCCCGGGACTACCTCCTACAATGAGCAGTTCTTC.

The chain uses TRBV7-9 and TRBJ1-1; the D gene is possibly TRBD1 (5 bases). There are 17 residues in the CDR3. The V and J ends lost 6 bases and 1 base respectively, with 21 bases between them. Germline CDR1 is SEHNR and CDR2 is FQNEAQ (reference sequence). The CDR3 region has the DNA TGTGCCAGCAGTTTGGGCAAAAAAGGGGATTCGAACACTGAAGCTTTCTTT. Encoded protein: CASSLGKKGDSNTEAFF.

The chain has TRBV5-6 and TRBJ1-4, with D hard to call. Germline V CDR1 and CDR2: SGHDT, YYEEEE. Deletions cut 1 base from V and 4 bases from J, with 8 bases between. The CDR3 covers 14 residues. CDR3 amino acids: CASSLLQYNEKLFF. CDR3 coding DNA: TGTGCCAGCAGCTTGTTGCAGTATAATGAAAAACTGTTTTTT.

V and J are TRBV29-1 and TRBJ1-1; D not certain. Germline V gene sequence: CDR1 SQVTM, CDR2 ANQGSEA. The CDR3 sequence is 12 residues long. V was shortened by 5 bases and J by 1 base, with 8 bases between the two germline ends. CDR3 residues: CSVWAANTEAFF. CDR3 DNA sequence: TGCAGCGTTTGGGCGGCGAACACTGAAGCTTTCTTT.

This chain connects TRBV5-5 to TRBJ1-4; 9 positions match TRBD1. V shed 0 bases and J 11 bases; nucleotides not matched to a gene: 11. Germline-derived CDR1 and CDR2 are SGHKS and YYEKEE (reference sequence). This CDR3 spans 16 amino acids. In DNA form, the CDR3 reads TGTGCCAGCAGCTTGGCCGGGACAGGGCCTGGTGTCAAACTGTTTTTT. The encoded protein is CASSLAGTGPGVKLFF.

This clone has just a few counts. The chain has TRBV11-2 and TRBJ2-6; D gene ambiguous. The CDR3 is 16 amino acids. V was cut by 7 bases and J by 5 bases, with 18 bases left in between. The germline V gene encodes CDR1 SGHAT and CDR2 FQNNGV. The chain's CDR3 is CASTTGVRSRANVLTF. In DNA, the CDR3 is TGTGCCAGCACCACCGGCGTGAGAAGCCGGGCCAACGTCCTGACTTTC.

The chain is built from TRBV30 and TRBJ2-2; D gene unclear. V shed 3 bases and J shed 5 bases, with 7 bases lying between them. This CDR3 has 12 amino acids. Germline assignment: CDR1 GTSNPN and CDR2 SVGIG (reference sequence). DNA for the CDR3: TGTGCCTGGAGGATATTGACCGGGGAGCTGTTTTTT. Residues: CAWRILTGELFF. Using reference TRBV30 and TRBJ2-2 for the parts outside the CDR3, the full variable domain is SQTIHQWPATLVQPVGSPLSLECTVEGTSNPNLYWYRQAAGRGLQLLFYSVGIGQISSEVPQNLSASRPQDRQFILSSKKLLLSDSGFYLCAWRILTGELFFGEGSRLTVL.

This clone occurred once. The V and J genes are TRBV7-8 and TRBJ1-2; tentative D call: TRBD1 (5 bases). This CDR3 has 13 residues. Germline V CDR1 and CDR2: SGHVS, FQNEAQ. V was trimmed by 5 bases and J by 6 bases, leaving 13 bases between them. The CDR3 spells CASSPEGLNGYTF. The CDR3 DNA reads TGTGCCAGCAGCCCAGAGGGGTTAAATGGCTACACCTTC.

The V call is TRBV7-9, the J call TRBJ1-2; D ambiguous. The CDR3 extends over 14 amino acids. V dropped 5 bases and J dropped 3 bases, with 13 bases sitting between them. CDR1 SEHNR and CDR2 FQNEAQ come from the germline V gene (reference sequence). CDR3 nucleotide sequence: TGTGCCAGCAGCGAGGCGGGGTGGGACTATGGCTACACCTTC. It yields the protein CASSEAGWDYGYTF.

V usage is TRBV30 and J usage is TRBJ2-1; no clear D gene. Trimming removed 1 base from V and 12 bases from J, with 16 bases in between. Germline lookup yields CDR1 GTSNPN and CDR2 SVGIG (reference sequence). The CDR3 sequence is 13 residues long. CDR3 sequence (DNA): TGTGCCTGGAGTGCAGACACTTCTGGCGTGCAGTTCTTC. Translation: CAWSADTSGVQFF. The complete variable domain, with remaining parts taken from reference TRBV30 and TRBJ2-1, reads SQTIHQWPATLVQPVGSPLSLECTVEGTSNPNLYWYRQAAGRGLQLLFYSVGIGQISSEVPQNLSASRPQDRQFILSSKKLLLSDSGFYLCAWSADTSGVQFFGPGTRLTVL.

Worth noting for this clone: Other DNA sequences in this sample translate to the same CDR3. The V call is TRBV28, the J call TRBJ1-1; no definite D call. Germline lookup yields CDR1 MDHEN and CDR2 SYDVKM. The germline V and J ends were trimmed by 6 bases and 0 bases, with 11 bases remaining between them. This CDR3 is 14 amino acids long. This CDR3 is CASSVRVMNTEAFF. The CDR3, as DNA: TGTGCCAGCAGCGTCCGGGTTATGAACACTGAAGCTTTCTTT.

The sample holds a few counts of this clone. The V call is TRBV12-5, the J call TRBJ1-1, with TRBD1 as a possible D gene (5 bases). Looked up from germline, CDR1 is LGHNT and CDR2 is FRNRAP. Trimming stripped 3 bases from V and 1 base from J, with 9 bases between. The CDR3 has 14 residues. The CDR3 sequence: CASGFPGPNTEAFF. Here the CDR3 DNA reads TGTGCTAGTGGTTTCCCGGGACCGAACACTGAAGCTTTCTTT.

This chain joins TRBV7-2 and TRBJ2-5; the D call may be TRBD1 or TRBD2 (6 bases each). Trimming left V 4 bases short and J 4 bases short, with 16 bases between. Germline CDR1 and CDR2: SGHTA and FQGNSA. The CDR3 contains 15 residues. CDR3 loop: CASSSSRGLRETQYF. In DNA, the CDR3 is TGTGCCAGCAGCTCATCCCGGGGGCTCCGAGAGACCCAGTACTTC.

The J gene is TRBJ1-1, the V gene TRBV5-1; 9 nucleotides agree with TRBD1. V dropped 0 bases and J dropped 5; count of bases not matched to a gene: 2. This CDR3 region has 14 residues. The germline gives CDR1 SGHRS, CDR2 YFSETQ. DNA of the CDR3: TGCGCCAGCAGCTTGGCCGGGACAGGGACTGAAGCTTTCTTT. The encoded protein is CASSLAGTGTEAFF.

The chain is built from TRBV10-3 and TRBJ2-3; TRBD2 is a possible D gene (6 bases). Between the trimmed V and J ends, which lost 6 bases and 1 base, there was a span of 14 bases. The CDR3 has 15 residues. Germline CDR1 is ENHRY and CDR2 is SYGVKD. The CDR3 DNA follows: TGTGCCATCAGCGTAGCCGGGGAGGGCACAGATACGCAGTATTTT. This translates into CAISVAGEGTDTQYF.

The chain has TRBV4-2 and TRBJ2-3, with 7 bases lining up with TRBD2. The CDR3 totals 17 residues. Germline-derived CDR1 and CDR2 are LGHNA and YNFKEQ. The junction had 13 bases not matched to a gene; V was cut back by 3 bases and J by 4 bases. CDR3 residues: CASSQAVGGGSADTQYF. DNA of the CDR3: TGTGCCAGCAGCCAGGCAGTTGGGGGGGGTTCGGCAGATACGCAGTATTTT.

This clone was seen just once. The chain uses TRBV7-2 and TRBJ2-5; D not resolved. V was trimmed by 5 bases and J by 4 bases, leaving 14 bases between them. The germline gives CDR1 SGHTA, CDR2 FQGNSA. The CDR3 loop spans 14 amino acids. The CDR3 sequence: CASSSRAVTETQYF. CDR3 DNA: TGTGCCAGCAGCAGCCGGGCCGTGACAGAGACCCAGTACTTC.

The V call is TRBV2, the J call TRBJ1-5, with D perhaps matching TRBD1 (6 bases). The CDR3 runs 15 residues. Between the trimmed V and J ends, which lost 4 bases and 7 bases, there was a span of 17 bases. Germline-derived CDR1 and CDR2 are SNHLY and FYNNEI. Here the CDR3 reads CASSVSPGAGQPQHF. The DNA of the CDR3 is TGTGCCAGCAGTGTCTCCCCGGGGGCGGGACAGCCCCAGCATTTT.

This clone showed up just once. The rearrangement joins TRBV10-3 to TRBJ2-1, with 12 bases identical to TRBD2. Germline V gives CDR1 ENHRY, CDR2 SYGVKD. V lost 6 bases, J lost 9 bases, and 18 bases stayed unmatched. This CDR3 contains 18 residues. CDR3 in DNA: TGTGCCATCAGCGGTGGGACTAGCGGGCCCCACTTTAGTGGTGAGCAGTTCTTC. Amino acids: CAISGGTSGPHFSGEQFF.

J is TRBJ2-4 and V is TRBV19; 11 nucleotides align to TRBD2. The CDR3 totals 15 residues. Germline CDR1 and CDR2: LNHDA and SQIVND (reference sequence). V shed 5 bases and J 7 bases; nucleotides not matched to a gene: 7. The CDR3 spells CASSWVSGRENIQYF. CDR3 DNA sequence: TGTGCCAGTAGTTGGGTTAGCGGGAGGGAGAACATTCAGTACTTC.

The chain is built from TRBV10-3 and TRBJ1-1, with a tentative D call TRBD1 (6 bases). Per germline, CDR1 ENHRY and CDR2 SYGVKD. V was shortened by 0 bases and J by 0 bases, with 14 bases between the two germline ends. The CDR3 length is 17 residues. CDR3 region: CAISESTTGGLNTEAFF. CDR3 sequence (DNA): TGTGCCATCAGTGAGTCGACGACGGGGGGCCTGAACACTGAAGCTTTCTTT.

The table lists this clone with a few counts. The chain links TRBV19 to TRBJ1-1; 7 bases map to TRBD1. Germline CDR1 LNHDA, CDR2 SQIVND (reference sequence). This CDR3 has 13 residues. Trimming at V came to 8 bases and at J to 1 base, leaving 4 bases not matched to a gene. CDR3 protein: CASEGQSNTEAFF. CDR3 DNA: TGTGCCAGTGAGGGACAGTCGAACACTGAAGCTTTCTTT.

The chain combines TRBV27 with TRBJ2-1, with D possibly matching TRBD1 (5 bases). There are 15 residues in the CDR3. Germline V gene data show CDR1 as MNHEY and CDR2 as SMNVEV (reference sequence). V shed 6 bases and J shed 0 bases, with 12 bases lying between them. CDR3 bases: TGTGCCAGCAGAACTGACAGAACCTCCTACAATGAGCAGTTCTTC. Residues: CASRTDRTSYNEQFF.